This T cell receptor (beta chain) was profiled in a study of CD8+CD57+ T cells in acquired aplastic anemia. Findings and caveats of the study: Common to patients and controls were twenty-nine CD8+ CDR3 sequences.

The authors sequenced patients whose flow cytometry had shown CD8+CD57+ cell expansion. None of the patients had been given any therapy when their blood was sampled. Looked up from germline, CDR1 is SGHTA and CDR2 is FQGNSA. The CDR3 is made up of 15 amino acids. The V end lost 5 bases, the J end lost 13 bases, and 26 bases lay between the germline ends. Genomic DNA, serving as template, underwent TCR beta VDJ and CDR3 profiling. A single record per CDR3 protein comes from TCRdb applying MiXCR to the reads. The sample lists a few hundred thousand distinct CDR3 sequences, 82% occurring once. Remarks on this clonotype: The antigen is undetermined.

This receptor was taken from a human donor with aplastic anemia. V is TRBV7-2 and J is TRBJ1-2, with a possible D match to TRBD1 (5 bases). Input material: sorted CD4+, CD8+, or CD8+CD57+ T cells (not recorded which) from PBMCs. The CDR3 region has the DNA TGTGCCAGCAGCCTAACAGGCAACACTAGCGGAGTCTCCACCTTC. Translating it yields CASSLTGNTSGVSTF.